This T cell receptor beta chain was retrieved from a study of technical replicates of blood from a handful of donors. The CDR3 is 14 residues long. Germline-derived CDR1 and CDR2 are SNHLY and FYNNEI. The ends lost 7 bases at V and 2 bases at J; junction bases unmatched: 8. Libraries were prepared by immunoSEQ multiplex PCR; TCRdb keeps only in-frame clonotypes and omits some of them. The sample consists of approximately 70,000 clones, 91% of them appearing once. This receptor was identified in a human donor in good health. Some clones in this sample may be carry-over from other donors' samples. The sample consisted of T cells isolated from PBMCs. The chain has TRBV2 and TRBJ2-7; 7 positions agree with TRBD1. CDR3 in DNA: TGTGCCAGCAATGCCGGACAGGAGCCCTACGAGCAGTACTTC. Translation gives CASNAGQEPYEQYF. Together with reference TRBV2 and TRBJ2-7, the CDR3 gives the full variable domain: EPEVTQTPSHQVTQMGQEVILRCVPISNHLYFYWYRQILGQKVEFLVSFYNNEISEKSEIFDDQFSVERPDGSNFTLKIRSTKLEDSAMYFCASNAGQEPYEQYFGPGTRLTVT.